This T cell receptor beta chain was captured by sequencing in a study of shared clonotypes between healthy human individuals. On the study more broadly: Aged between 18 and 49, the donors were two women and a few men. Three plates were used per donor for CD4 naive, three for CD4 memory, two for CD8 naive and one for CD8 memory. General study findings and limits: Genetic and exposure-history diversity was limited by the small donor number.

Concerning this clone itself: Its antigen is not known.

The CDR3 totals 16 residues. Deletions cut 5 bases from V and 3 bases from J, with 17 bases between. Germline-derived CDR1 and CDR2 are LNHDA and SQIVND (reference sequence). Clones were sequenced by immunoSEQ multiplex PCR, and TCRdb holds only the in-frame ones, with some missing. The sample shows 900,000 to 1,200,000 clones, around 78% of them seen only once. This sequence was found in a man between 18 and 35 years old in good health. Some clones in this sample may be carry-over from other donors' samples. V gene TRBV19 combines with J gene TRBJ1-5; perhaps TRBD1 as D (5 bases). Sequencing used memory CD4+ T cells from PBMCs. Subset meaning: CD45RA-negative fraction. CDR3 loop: CASSGAIGTVNQPQHF. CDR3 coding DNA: TGTGCCAGTAGTGGTGCAATCGGGACGGTCAATCAGCCCCAGCATTTT.